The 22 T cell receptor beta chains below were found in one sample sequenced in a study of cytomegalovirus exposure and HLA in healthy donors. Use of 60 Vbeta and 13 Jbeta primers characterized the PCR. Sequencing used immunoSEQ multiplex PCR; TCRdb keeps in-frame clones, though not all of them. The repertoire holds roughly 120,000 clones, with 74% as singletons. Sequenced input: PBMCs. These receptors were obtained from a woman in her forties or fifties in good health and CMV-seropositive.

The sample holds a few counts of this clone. The CDR3 DNA is TGTGCCAGTAGTACGCAGGGGGCCTACACTGAAGCTTTCTTT. Translated: CASSTQGAYTEAFF. This sequence joins TRBV19 and TRBJ1-1, with 8 bases fitting TRBD1. The V gene end was trimmed by 4 bases and the J gene end by 3 bases; junction bases not matched to a gene: 4. Germline CDR1 LNHDA, CDR2 SQIVND (reference sequence). The CDR3 is 14 residues long.

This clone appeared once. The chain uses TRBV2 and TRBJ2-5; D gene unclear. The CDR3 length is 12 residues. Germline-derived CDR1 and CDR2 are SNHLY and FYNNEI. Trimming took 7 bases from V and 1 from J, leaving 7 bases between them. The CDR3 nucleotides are TGTGCCAGCAAACGCAGCCAAGAGACCCAGTACTTC. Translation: CASKRSQETQYF.

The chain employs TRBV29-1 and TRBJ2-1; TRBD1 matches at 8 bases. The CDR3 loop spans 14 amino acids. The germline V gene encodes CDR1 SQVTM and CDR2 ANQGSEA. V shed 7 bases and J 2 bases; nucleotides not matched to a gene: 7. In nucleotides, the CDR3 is TGCAGCGCCAAGGACAGGGAGGCCTACAATGAGCAGTTCTTC. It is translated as CSAKDREAYNEQFF.

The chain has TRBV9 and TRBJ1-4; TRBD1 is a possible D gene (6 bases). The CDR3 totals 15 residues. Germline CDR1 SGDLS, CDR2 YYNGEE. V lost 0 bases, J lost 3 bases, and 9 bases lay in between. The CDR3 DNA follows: TGTGCCAGCAGCGTAGGAGGGGGGGCTAATGAAAAACTGTTTTTT. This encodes CASSVGGGANEKLFF.

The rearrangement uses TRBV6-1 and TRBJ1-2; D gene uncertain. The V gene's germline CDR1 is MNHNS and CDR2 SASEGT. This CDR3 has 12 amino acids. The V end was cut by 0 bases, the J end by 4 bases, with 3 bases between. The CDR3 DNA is TGTGCCAGCAGTGAAGCCAGCTATGGCTACACCTTC. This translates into CASSEASYGYTF.

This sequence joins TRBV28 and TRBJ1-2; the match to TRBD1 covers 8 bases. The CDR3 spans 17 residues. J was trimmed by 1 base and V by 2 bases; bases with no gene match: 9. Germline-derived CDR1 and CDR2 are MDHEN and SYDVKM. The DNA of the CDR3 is TGTGCCAGCAGTTTAAGCCTCAGGGGGCCGCTTAACTATGGCTACACCTTC. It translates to CASSLSLRGPLNYGYTF.

The CDR3 here is CATEQGFGSYEQYF. CDR3 nucleotides: TGTGCCACCGAACAGGGGTTTGGTTCCTACGAGCAGTACTTC. V and J are TRBV10-3 and TRBJ2-7; 7 bases agree with TRBD1. V lost 10 bases, J lost 1 base, and 10 bases stayed unmatched. The CDR3 runs 14 residues. Looked up from germline, CDR1 is ENHRY and CDR2 is SYGVKD.

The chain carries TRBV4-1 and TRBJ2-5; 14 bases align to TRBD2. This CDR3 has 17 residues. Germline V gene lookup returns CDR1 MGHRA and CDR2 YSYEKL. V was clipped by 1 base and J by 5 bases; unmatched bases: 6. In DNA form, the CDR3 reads TGCGCCAGCAGCCAAGTCGGGACTAGCGGGGGTCGCGAGACCCAGTACTTC. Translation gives CASSQVGTSGGRETQYF.

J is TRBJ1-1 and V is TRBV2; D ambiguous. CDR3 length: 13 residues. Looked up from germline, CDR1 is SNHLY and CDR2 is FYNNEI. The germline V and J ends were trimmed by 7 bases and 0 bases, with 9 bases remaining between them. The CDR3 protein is CASIRQVNTEAFF. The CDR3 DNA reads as TGTGCCAGCATCCGGCAGGTGAACACTGAAGCTTTCTTT.

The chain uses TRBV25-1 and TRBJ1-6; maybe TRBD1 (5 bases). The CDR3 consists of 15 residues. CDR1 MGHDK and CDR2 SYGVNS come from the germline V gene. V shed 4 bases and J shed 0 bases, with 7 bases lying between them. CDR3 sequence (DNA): TGTGCCAGCAGTGGACAGAGCTCCTATAATTCACCCCTCCACTTT. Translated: CASSGQSSYNSPLHF.

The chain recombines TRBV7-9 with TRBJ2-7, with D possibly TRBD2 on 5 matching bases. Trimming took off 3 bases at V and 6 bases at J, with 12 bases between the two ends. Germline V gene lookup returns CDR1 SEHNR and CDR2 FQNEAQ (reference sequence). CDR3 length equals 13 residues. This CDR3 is CASSFRTGSEQYF. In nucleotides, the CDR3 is TGTGCCAGCAGCTTTCGGACTGGCTCCGAGCAGTACTTC.

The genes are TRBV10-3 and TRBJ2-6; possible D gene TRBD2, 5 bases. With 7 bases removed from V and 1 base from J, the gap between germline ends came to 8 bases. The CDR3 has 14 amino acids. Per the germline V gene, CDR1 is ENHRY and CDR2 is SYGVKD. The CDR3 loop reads CAITRGSGANVLTF. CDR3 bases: TGTGCCATCACACGGGGATCTGGGGCCAACGTCCTGACTTTC.

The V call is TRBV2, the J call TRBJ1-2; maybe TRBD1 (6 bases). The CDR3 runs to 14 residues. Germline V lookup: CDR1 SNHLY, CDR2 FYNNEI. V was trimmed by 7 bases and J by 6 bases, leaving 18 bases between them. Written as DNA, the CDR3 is TGTGCCAGCACCTTGGGGCAGGGGATGAATGGCTACACCTTC. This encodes CASTLGQGMNGYTF.

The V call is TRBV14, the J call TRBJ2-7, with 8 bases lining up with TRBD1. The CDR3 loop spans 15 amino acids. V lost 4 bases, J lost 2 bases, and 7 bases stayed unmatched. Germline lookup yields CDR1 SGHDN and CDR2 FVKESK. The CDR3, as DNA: TGTGCCAGCAGCCGAACCGGGACAGGCCCCTACGAGCAGTACTTC. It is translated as CASSRTGTGPYEQYF.

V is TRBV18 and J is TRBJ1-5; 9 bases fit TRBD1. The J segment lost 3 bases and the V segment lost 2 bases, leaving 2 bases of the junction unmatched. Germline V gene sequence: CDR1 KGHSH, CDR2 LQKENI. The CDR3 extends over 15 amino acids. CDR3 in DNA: TGTGCCAGCTCACCAAACAGGGGGCCCAATCAGCCCCAGCATTTT. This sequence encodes CASSPNRGPNQPQHF.

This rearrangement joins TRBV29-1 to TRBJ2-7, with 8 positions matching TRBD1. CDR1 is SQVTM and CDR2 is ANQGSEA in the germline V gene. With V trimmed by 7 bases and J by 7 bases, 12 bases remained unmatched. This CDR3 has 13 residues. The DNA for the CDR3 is TGCAGCGCTGGATCCGGGACAGGCGGGGAGCAGTACTTC. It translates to CSAGSGTGGEQYF.

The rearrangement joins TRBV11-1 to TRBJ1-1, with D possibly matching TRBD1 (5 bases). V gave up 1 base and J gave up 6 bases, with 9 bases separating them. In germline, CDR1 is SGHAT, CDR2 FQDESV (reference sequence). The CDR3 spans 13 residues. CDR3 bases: TGTGCCAGCAGCTTAGACGGGGGGGCTGAAGCTTTCTTT. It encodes CASSLDGGAEAFF.

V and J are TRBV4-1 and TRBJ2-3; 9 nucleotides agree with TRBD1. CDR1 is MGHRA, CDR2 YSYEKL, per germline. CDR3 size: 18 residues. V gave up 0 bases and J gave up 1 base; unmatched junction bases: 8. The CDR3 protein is CASSQEPGQGSGTDTQYF. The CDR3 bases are TGCGCCAGCAGCCAAGAACCGGGACAGGGTAGTGGCACAGATACGCAGTATTTT.

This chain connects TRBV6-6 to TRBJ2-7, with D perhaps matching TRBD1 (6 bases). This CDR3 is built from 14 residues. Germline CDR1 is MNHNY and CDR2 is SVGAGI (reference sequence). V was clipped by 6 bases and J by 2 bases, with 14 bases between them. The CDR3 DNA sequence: TGTGCCAGCAGCCGTGGGACACCAACCTACGAGCAGTACTTC. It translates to CASSRGTPTYEQYF.

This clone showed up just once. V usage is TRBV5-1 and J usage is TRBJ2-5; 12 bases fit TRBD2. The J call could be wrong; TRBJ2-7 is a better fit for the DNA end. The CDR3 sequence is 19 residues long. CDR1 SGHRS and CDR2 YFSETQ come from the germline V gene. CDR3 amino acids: CASSLSPSGGADGSYEQYF. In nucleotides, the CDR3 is TGCGCCAGCAGCTTGTCACCTAGCGGGGGGGCCGACGGCTCCTACGAGCAGTACTTC.

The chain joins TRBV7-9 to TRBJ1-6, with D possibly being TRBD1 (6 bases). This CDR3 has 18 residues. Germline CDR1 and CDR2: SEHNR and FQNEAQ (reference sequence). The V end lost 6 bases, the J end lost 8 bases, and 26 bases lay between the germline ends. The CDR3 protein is CASRSSLRGARQDSPLHF. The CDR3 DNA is TGTGCCAGCAGATCTAGCCTTCGGGGGGCCCGGCAGGATTCACCCCTCCACTTT.

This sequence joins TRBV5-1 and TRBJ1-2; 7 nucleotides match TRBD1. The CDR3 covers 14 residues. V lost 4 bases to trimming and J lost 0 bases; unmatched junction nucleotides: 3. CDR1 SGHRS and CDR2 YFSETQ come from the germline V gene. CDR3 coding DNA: TGCGCCAGCAGCCAGGGACAGACTAACTATGGCTACACCTTC. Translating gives CASSQGQTNYGYTF. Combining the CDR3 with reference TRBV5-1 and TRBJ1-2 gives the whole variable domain KAGVTQTPRYLIKTRGQQVTLSCSPISGHRSVSWYQQTPGQGLQFLFEYFSETQRNKGNFPGRFSGRQFSNSRSEMNVSTLELGDSALYLCASSQGQTNYGYTFGSGTRLTVV.